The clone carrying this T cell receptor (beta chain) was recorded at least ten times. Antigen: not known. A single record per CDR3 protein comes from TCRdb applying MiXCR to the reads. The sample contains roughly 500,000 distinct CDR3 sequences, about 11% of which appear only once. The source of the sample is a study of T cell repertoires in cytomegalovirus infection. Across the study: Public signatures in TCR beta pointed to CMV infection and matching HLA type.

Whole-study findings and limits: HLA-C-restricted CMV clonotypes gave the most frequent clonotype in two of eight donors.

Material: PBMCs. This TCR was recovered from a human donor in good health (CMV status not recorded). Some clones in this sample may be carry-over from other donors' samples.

CDR3 in amino acids: CASSYSWGLYTEAFF. In nucleotides, the CDR3 is TGTGCCAGCAGTTACTCGTGGGGGCTGTACACTGAAGCTTTCTTT. The rearrangement uses TRBV6-7 and TRBJ1-1; tentatively, D is TRBD1 (6 bases). TRBV6-7 is identified as an open reading frame with a role that is uncertain. The CDR3 is 15 residues long. The ends were cut back, 0 bases at V and 3 bases at J, with 11 bases in the middle.